This T cell receptor (beta chain) is drawn from a study of immune evolution from preneoplasia to lung adenocarcinoma. Germline V gene lookup returns CDR1 SGDLS and CDR2 YYNGEE. Trimming took 4 bases from V and 6 from J, leaving 16 bases between them. This CDR3 has 14 amino acids. Profiling relied on immunoSEQ multiplex PCR, and the TCRdb table lists in-frame clones only, not all of them. The table has 9,500 to 15,000 clones, over 65% seen once. Remarks on this clone: The antigen is not known.

Each case's diagnosis was confirmed by two pathologists on H&E. Study-wide findings and caveats: Top clone frequencies peaked in normal lung, apparently declining through invasive adenocarcinoma. KRAS-mutant nodules had the highest T cell clonality.

Sequencing was performed on FFPE tissue from an adenomatous hyperplasia lung lesion. Subset here: atypical adenomatous hyperplasia (AAH), lung preneoplasia. The sequence was obtained from a person aged 50-75 years with lung adenocarcinoma. The chain combines TRBV9 with TRBJ2-5; D might be TRBD2 (6 bases). The CDR3 sequence: CASSQTSRGQTQYF. The CDR3 nucleotides read TGTGCCAGCAGCCAGACTAGTAGAGGTCAGACCCAGTACTTC.